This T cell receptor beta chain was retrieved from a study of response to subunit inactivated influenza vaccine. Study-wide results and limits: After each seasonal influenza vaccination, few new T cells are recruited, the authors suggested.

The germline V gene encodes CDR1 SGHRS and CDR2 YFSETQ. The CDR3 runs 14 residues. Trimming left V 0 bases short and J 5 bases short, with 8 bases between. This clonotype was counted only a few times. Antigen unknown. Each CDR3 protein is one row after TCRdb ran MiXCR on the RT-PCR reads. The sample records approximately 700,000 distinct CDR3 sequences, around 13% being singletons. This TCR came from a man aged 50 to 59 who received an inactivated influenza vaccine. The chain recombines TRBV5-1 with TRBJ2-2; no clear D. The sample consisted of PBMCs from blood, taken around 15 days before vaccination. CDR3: CASSLDVETGELFF. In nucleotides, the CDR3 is TGCGCCAGCAGCTTGGACGTAGAGACCGGGGAGCTGTTTTTT.